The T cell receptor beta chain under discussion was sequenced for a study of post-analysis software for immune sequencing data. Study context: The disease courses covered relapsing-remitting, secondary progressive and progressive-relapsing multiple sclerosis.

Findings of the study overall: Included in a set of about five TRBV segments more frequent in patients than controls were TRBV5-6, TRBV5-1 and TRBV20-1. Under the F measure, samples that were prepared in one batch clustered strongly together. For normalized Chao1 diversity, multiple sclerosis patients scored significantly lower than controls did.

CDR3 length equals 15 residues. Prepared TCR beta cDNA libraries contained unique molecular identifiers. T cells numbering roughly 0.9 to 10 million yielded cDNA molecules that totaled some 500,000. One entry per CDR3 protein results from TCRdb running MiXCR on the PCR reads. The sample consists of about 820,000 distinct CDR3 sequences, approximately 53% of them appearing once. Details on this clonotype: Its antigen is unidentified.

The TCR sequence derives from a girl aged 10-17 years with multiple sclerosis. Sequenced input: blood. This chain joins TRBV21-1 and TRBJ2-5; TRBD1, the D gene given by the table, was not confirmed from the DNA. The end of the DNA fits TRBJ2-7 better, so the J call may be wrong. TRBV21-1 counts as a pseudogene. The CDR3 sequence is CASSNLRRDTYEQYF. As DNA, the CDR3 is TGTGCCAGCAGCAATTTACGGCGGGACACATACGAGCAGTACTTC.